This record covers a single T cell receptor (beta chain). Trimming left V 2 bases short and J 5 bases short, with 12 bases between. CDR1 SGHTA and CDR2 FQGTGA come from the germline V gene. This CDR3 is 14 amino acids long. This entry comes from a study of T-cell reconstitution after alpha-beta-depleted transplantation in children. Construction of the TCRbeta library involved unique molecular identifiers. MiXCR, applied by TCRdb to the PCR reads, yields one record per CDR3 protein. The table includes some 290,000 distinct CDR3 sequences, about a tenth detected once. The receptor was isolated from a human donor who donated a stem cell graft to a child with SCID. J is TRBJ2-5 and V is TRBV7-3, with D possibly being TRBD2 (7 bases). This material consisted of PBMCs from the stem cell graft donor, taken from the stem cell graft. Written as DNA, the CDR3 is TGTGCCAGCAGCTTAGGGGGGGCTGGGGAGACCCAGTACTTC. Encoded protein: CASSLGGAGETQYF.